This record looks at one T cell receptor (beta chain) sequence and its context. The antigen is undetermined. This CDR3 is built from 14 residues. Germline CDR1 is DFQATT and CDR2 is SNEGSKA (reference sequence). V lost 3 bases to trimming and J lost 7 bases, with 16 bases between them. Method: immunoSEQ multiplex PCR; TCRdb's copy keeps in-frame clones and lacks some. Seen here are some 110,000 clones, about 90% observed once, and the top ten hold around 1.7%. The entry originates in a study of T cell responses to AZD1222 COVID-19 vaccine. General study findings and limits: Unmutated variant regions are reportedly targeted by nearly half of spike-specific TCRs.

The chain recombines TRBV20-1 with TRBJ1-5; D ambiguous. Here the sequenced sample was peripheral blood, taken on day 0 of AZD1222 vaccination. The TCR originated in an adult in good health. This CDR3 reads CSASSVGLPQPQHF. The CDR3 coding sequence is TGCAGTGCTAGTAGTGTGGGCCTACCCCAGCCCCAGCATTTT.